The clone carrying this T cell receptor beta chain was seen ten or more times. The source of the sample is a study of identical twins. MiXCR, applied by TCRdb to the 5' RACE reads, yields one record per CDR3 protein. Among about 250,000 distinct CDR3 sequences, approximately 8% were seen once, and the ten largest hold 5% to 6%. In germline, CDR1 is SGHRS, CDR2 YFSETQ. The V gene lost 8 bases and the J gene lost 4 bases, with 25 bases spanning the gap. This CDR3 has 16 amino acids. Separately, the same data were catalogued under a study of yellow fever vaccine responses in identical twins.

The sample consisted of CD8+ T cells sorted from blood. V is TRBV5-1 and J is TRBJ2-7, with a tentative D call TRBD1 (6 bases). This clonotype was obtained from a woman under 30 in good health. The CDR3 DNA reads TGCGCCAGTATAATTAGGGACACCAGAAAAGGGTACGAGCAGTACGTC. It encodes CASIIRDTRKGYEQYV.